This T cell receptor beta chain comes out of a study of T cell responses to AZD1222 COVID-19 vaccine. Whole-study results and caveats: Seropositive at baseline were only six or seven AZD1222 recipients.

CDR3 length: 15 amino acids. V was pared by 4 bases and J by 8 bases, with 18 bases between. The germline V gene encodes CDR1 LNHDA and CDR2 SQIVND (reference sequence). Points on this clone: Its antigen is undetermined.

TCRdb's copy holds only in-frame clones and misses some; the assay was immunoSEQ multiplex PCR. The sample consists of approximately 150,000 clones, around 92% of them appearing once. The source material was peripheral blood, sampled on day 0 of AZD1222 vaccination. The V gene is TRBV19, the J gene TRBJ1-3; D possibly corresponds to TRBD1 (5 bases). The TCR comes from an adult in good health. CDR3 region: CASSTQGFLVDTIYF. The CDR3 DNA sequence: TGTGCCAGTAGTACCCAGGGATTTCTGGTGGACACCATATATTTT.